The clone carrying this T cell receptor beta chain was seen ten or more times. Per the germline V gene, CDR1 is SGHVS and CDR2 is FNYEAQ. The V end lost 1 base, the J end lost 0 bases, and 10 bases lay between the germline ends. CDR3 length: 16 residues. TCRdb ran MiXCR on the RT-PCR reads and lists one entry per CDR3 protein. The sample holds about 680,000 distinct CDR3 sequences, around 14% seen once. The TCR was taken from a female donor in good health, serving as a healthy control. The V and J genes are TRBV7-6 and TRBJ2-1; D call uncertain. Sequencing was performed on memory CD4+ T cells from blood. The CDR3: CASSLVPSSSYNEQFF. CDR3 DNA sequence: TGTGCCAGCAGCTTAGTTCCGAGTAGCTCCTACAATGAGCAGTTCTTC. The full variable domain, completed using reference TRBV7-6 and TRBJ2-1, is GAGVSQSPRYKVTKRGQDVALRCDPISGHVSLYWYRQALGQGPEFLTYFNYEAQQDKSGLPNDRFSAERPEGSISTLTIQRTEQRDSAMYRCASSLVPSSSYNEQFFGPGTRLTVL.